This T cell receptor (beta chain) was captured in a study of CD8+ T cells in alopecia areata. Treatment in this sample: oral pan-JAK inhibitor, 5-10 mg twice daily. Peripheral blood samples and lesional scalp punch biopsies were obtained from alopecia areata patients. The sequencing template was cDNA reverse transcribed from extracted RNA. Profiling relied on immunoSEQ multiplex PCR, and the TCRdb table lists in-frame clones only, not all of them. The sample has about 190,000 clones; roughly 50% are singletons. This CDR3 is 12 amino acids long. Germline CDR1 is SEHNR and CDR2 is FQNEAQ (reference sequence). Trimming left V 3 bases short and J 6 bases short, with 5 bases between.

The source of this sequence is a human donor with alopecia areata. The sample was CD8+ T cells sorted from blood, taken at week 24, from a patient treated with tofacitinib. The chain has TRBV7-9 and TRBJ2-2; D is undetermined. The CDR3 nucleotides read TGTGCCAGCAGCTTTGTCGCCGGGGAGCTGTTTTTT. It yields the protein CASSFVAGELFF.